This T cell receptor (beta chain) is from a study of PD-1 blockade in classical Hodgkin lymphoma. Trimming removed 3 bases from V and 4 bases from J, with 5 bases in between. Germline CDR1 MNHEY, CDR2 SMNVEV (reference sequence). The CDR3 length is 12 residues. Whole-study findings and limits: Reports indicated that newly diagnosed patients had lower baseline TCR diversity than healthy donors did.

About this clone itself: The target antigen is unknown.

The patients all showed relapse after autologous stem cell transplantation, while their brentuximab vedotin exposure varied. The method was immunoSEQ multiplex PCR; TCRdb's version includes in-frame clones alone and lacks a portion of them. The sample consists of around 10,000 clones, roughly 92% of them appearing once. Sequencing used peripheral blood mononuclear cells (PBMCs), obtained at baseline. The receptor comes from a human donor with classical Hodgkin lymphoma. The chain carries TRBV27 and TRBJ2-3; D remains ambiguous. The DNA of the CDR3 is TGTGCCAGCAGTTTTCTTGCAGATACGCAGTATTTT. It specifies CASSFLADTQYF.